This entry lists 29 T cell receptor beta chains sequenced from one sample in a study of CXCR3-negative and CXCR3-positive naive CD8 T cells (dated by TCRdb to the late 2010s). Study-level results and caveats: TRB CDR3s from CXCR3-positive naive cells showed higher hydrophobicity (lower Kidera factor 4), lower energy, and higher strength and volume indices than CXCR3-negative naive cells.

Sequencing was performed on a NextSeq 550. The Human TCR Profiling Kit (MiLaboratory) was used to make UMI-labeled 5' RACE TRB cDNA libraries. Based on TCRdb reprocessing of the reads, there is one entry per CDR3 protein sequence, and DNA is missing. The sample table includes 100,000 to 150,000 distinct CDR3 sequences. 0.41% of the sample belongs to the ten largest clones. Their antigen targets remain unknown. Source material: naive CXCR3+ CD8+ T cells from blood. What the cell subset or site label conveys for this sample: CD45RO-CCR7+CD27+CD95- naive CD8+ T cells expressing CXCR3 (TNR3+). These receptors all come from a human donor in good health. Some clones in this sample may be carry-over from other donors' samples.

V is TRBV5-4 and J is TRBJ2-7; TCRdb outputs TRBD2, but without DNA this stays unchecked. Germline values: CDR1 SGHNT, CDR2 YYREEE (reference sequence). The CDR3 totals 17 residues. This CDR3 reads CASSLAGSGTSSYEQYF. Based on the CDR3 plus reference TRBV5-4 and TRBJ2-7, the full variable domain is ETGVTQSPTHLIKTRGQQVTLRCSSQSGHNTVSWYQQALGQGPQFIFQYYREEENGRGNFPPRFSGLQFPNYSSELNVNALELDDSALYLCASSLAGSGTSSYEQYFGPGTRLTVT.

This CDR3 reads CASSRNSSPGETQYF. The rearrangement joins TRBV21-1 to TRBJ2-5; TCRdb proposes TRBD1, but this gene call is untestable without DNA. TRBV21-1 is a pseudogene. The CDR3 is 15 residues long.

The CDR3: CASSRGLAGPAFF. This chain uses TRBV13 with TRBJ2-1; TCRdb reports TRBD2, a call that lacks DNA to check it against. Germline V CDR1 and CDR2: PRHDT, FYEKMQ (reference sequence). This CDR3 contains 13 residues.

V usage is TRBV6-5 and J usage is TRBJ2-7; no DNA is available, so the TRBD2 call from TCRdb remains unchecked. Germline assignment: CDR1 MNHEY and CDR2 SVGAGI. The CDR3 totals 15 residues. Here the CDR3 reads CASSPGTSEDYEQYF.

V and J are TRBV7-2 and TRBJ2-7; TCRdb names TRBD1, which stays unverified in the absence of DNA. The CDR3 has 14 amino acids. Germline V gives CDR1 SGHTA, CDR2 FQGNSA. The CDR3 reads CASSPFGGADEQYF. Variable domain in full (rest from reference TRBV7-2 and TRBJ2-7): GAGVSQSPSNKVTEKGKDVELRCDPISGHTALYWYRQSLGQGLEFLIYFQGNSAPDKSGLPSDRFSAERTGGSVSTLTIQRTQQEDSAVYLCASSPFGGADEQYFGPGTRLTVT.

The CDR3 reads CSARDRGGRPLYNEQFF. The chain combines TRBV20-1 with TRBJ2-1; no DNA is available, so the TRBD2 call from TCRdb remains unchecked. Germline assignment: CDR1 DFQATT and CDR2 SNEGSKA (reference sequence). This CDR3 has 17 amino acids.

The V gene is TRBV7-2, the J gene TRBJ2-7; TCRdb reports TRBD2, a call that lacks DNA to check it against. The CDR3 contains 15 residues. Germline V lookup: CDR1 SGHTA, CDR2 FQGNSA. CDR3 sequence reads: CASSLGTHSSYEQYF.

The gene calls are TRBV29-1 and TRBJ2-7; TCRdb selects TRBD1, and the lack of DNA leaves this call unchecked. The CDR3 covers 14 residues. CDR1 and CDR2 from the germline V gene are SQVTM and ANQGSEA. The CDR3 region is CSVEKGTETYEQYF.

The rearrangement uses TRBV7-9 and TRBJ2-7; the TRBD1 assignment by TCRdb is unverifiable without DNA. The germline V gene has CDR1 SEHNR and CDR2 FQNEAQ (reference sequence). The CDR3 runs to 14 residues. CDR3: CASSPDIHYYEQYF. The full variable domain, completed using reference TRBV7-9 and TRBJ2-7, is DTGVSQNPRHKITKRGQNVTFRCDPISEHNRLYWYRQTLGQGPEFLTYFQNEAQLEKSRLLSDRFSAERPKGSFSTLEIQRTEQGDSAMYLCASSPDIHYYEQYFGPGTRLTVT.

The genes are TRBV11-2 and TRBJ1-1; there is no DNA to check the TCRdb D call of TRBD1. Germline CDR1 is SGHAT and CDR2 is FQNNGV. The CDR3 sequence is 15 residues long. CDR3 in amino acids: CASSLVGGRNTEAFF. The complete variable domain, with remaining parts taken from reference TRBV11-2 and TRBJ1-1, reads EAGVAQSPRYKIIEKRQSVAFWCNPISGHATLYWYQQILGQGPKLLIQFQNNGVVDDSQLPKDRFSAERLKGVDSTLKIQPAKLEDSAVYLCASSLVGGRNTEAFFGQGTRLTVV.

The chain recombines TRBV9 with TRBJ1-4. Per the germline V gene, CDR1 is SGDLS and CDR2 is YYNGEE. The CDR3 loop spans 15 amino acids. CDR3 amino acids: CASSVTALLNEKLFF.

CDR3: CASSFTDYNEQFF. V gene TRBV28 combines with J gene TRBJ2-1. Germline values: CDR1 MDHEN, CDR2 SYDVKM. The CDR3 consists of 13 residues.

V gene TRBV19 combines with J gene TRBJ2-2. The germline V gene encodes CDR1 LNHDA and CDR2 SQIVND (reference sequence). The CDR3 is 15 residues long. The CDR3 spells CASDAGLGNTGELFF.

V usage is TRBV19 and J usage is TRBJ1-5; TCRdb's D call, TRBD1, is unchecked because there is no DNA. The CDR3 sequence is 17 residues long. CDR1 and CDR2 (germline): LNHDA, SQIVND (reference sequence). This CDR3 is CASSMWTGVYSNQPQHF.

The chain is built from TRBV27 and TRBJ2-1; TCRdb's D call, TRBD1, is unchecked because there is no DNA. Germline V gene data show CDR1 as MNHEY and CDR2 as SMNVEV (reference sequence). This CDR3 contains 17 residues. CDR3 amino acids: CASSFYAGTGFYNEQFF.

The rearrangement links TRBV4-2 to TRBJ2-7; TCRdb's D call, TRBD2, is unchecked because there is no DNA. Germline-derived CDR1 and CDR2 are LGHNA and YNFKEQ. The CDR3 is 16 residues long. CDR3 amino acids: CASSHPGLANSYEQYF.

The chain carries TRBV10-3 and TRBJ2-1; TCRdb names TRBD1, which stays unverified in the absence of DNA. The CDR3 length is 15 residues. CDR1 is ENHRY, CDR2 SYGVKD, per germline. Here the CDR3 reads CAMAGTGTHYNEQFF.

The CDR3 here is CASSLWEDEQFF. The genes are TRBV5-4 and TRBJ2-1; TCRdb's D call of TRBD2 is untestable without DNA. Per germline, CDR1 SGHNT and CDR2 YYREEE (reference sequence). The CDR3 consists of 12 residues.

This chain links TRBV28 with TRBJ2-7; there is no DNA to check the TCRdb D call of TRBD2. The CDR3 sequence is 13 residues long. The V gene's germline CDR1 is MDHEN and CDR2 SYDVKM. The CDR3 loop is CASSPGGSNEQYF.

V is TRBV11-1 and J is TRBJ2-5; checking the TCRdb D call of TRBD1 is not possible without DNA. The CDR3 extends over 15 amino acids. The germline gives CDR1 SGHAT, CDR2 FQDESV (reference sequence). Here the CDR3 reads CASSPLSSNQETQYF.

This CDR3 is CASSGGLAGLGYEQYF. V usage is TRBV5-1 and J usage is TRBJ2-7; TCRdb indicates TRBD2, and absent DNA this call remains unverified. The CDR3 length is 16 residues. CDR1 is SGHRS and CDR2 is YFSETQ in the germline V gene.

The chain has TRBV4-3 and TRBJ2-3; TCRdb's assignment of TRBD2 cannot be checked, as there is no DNA. Per the germline V gene, CDR1 is LGHNA and CDR2 is YSLEER. The CDR3 loop spans 17 amino acids. The CDR3 reads CASSQDVFGLAGDTQYF.

The J gene is TRBJ2-1, the V gene TRBV7-3; TCRdb proposes TRBD2, but this gene call is untestable without DNA. The CDR3 runs to 15 residues. The germline V gene encodes CDR1 SGHTA and CDR2 FQGTGA. CDR3 residues: CASSTTSYGYNEQFF.

The chain is built from TRBV5-1 and TRBJ1-1. This CDR3 comprises 14 residues. The germline gives CDR1 SGHRS, CDR2 YFSETQ. The CDR3 region is CASSLADPRGEAFF.

The rearrangement uses TRBV9 and TRBJ1-6. CDR1 and CDR2 from the germline V gene are SGDLS and YYNGEE. The CDR3 covers 12 residues. CDR3 sequence: CASSVLNSPLHF.

V gene TRBV10-3 combines with J gene TRBJ2-5; the TCRdb call, TRBD2, lacks DNA for checking. Germline V gene data show CDR1 as ENHRY and CDR2 as SYGVKD. This CDR3 spans 18 amino acids. The CDR3 sequence: CAISTLRVSGGAQETQYF.

The chain joins TRBV20-1 to TRBJ2-7; lacking DNA, the TRBD2 call made by TCRdb goes unchecked. The CDR3 length is 13 residues. The germline gives CDR1 DFQATT, CDR2 SNEGSKA (reference sequence). CDR3 region: CSADGTSGYEQYF.

The rearrangement uses TRBV11-2 and TRBJ2-7; the TCRdb D gene call, TRBD2, has no DNA to confirm it. Germline V CDR1 and CDR2: SGHAT, FQNNGV. This CDR3 region has 16 residues. This CDR3 reads CASSHYRDASSYEQYF.

This chain joins TRBV6-2 or TRBV6-3 and TRBJ2-3; there is no DNA to check the TCRdb D call of TRBD2. Germline V gene lookup returns CDR1 MNHEY and CDR2 SVGEGT. This CDR3 contains 14 residues. The chain's CDR3 is CASLVSGGADTQYF.